This T cell receptor (beta chain) was retrieved from a study of blood T cell repertoires in COVID-19. Study context: T cells, B-cell-depleted T cells, or PBMCs provided the cDNA or gDNA that served as material.

Authors' processing steps: Researchers report that nucleated cell counts were estimated from reference gene primer amplification. Repertoires were generated with immunoSEQ multiplex PCR, while TCRdb's copy carries only in-frame clones and drops some. V and J calls and clone size come straight from that table; D and trimming were deduced from the DNA. The sample contains some 51,000 clones, approximately 90% of which appear only once. This CDR3 contains 13 residues. Trimming pared 5 bases from V and 10 bases from J, leaving 12 bases between. Germline V gives CDR1 SGHTA, CDR2 FQGNSA. The chain carries TRBV7-2 and TRBJ1-6, with a possible D match to TRBD1 (6 bases). Sequencing input: peripheral blood. This TCR was sampled from a man aged 40-49 years with acute or convalescent COVID-19. The CDR3 reads CASSGYRESPLHF. The CDR3 DNA is TGTGCCAGCAGCGGATACAGGGAGTCACCCCTCCACTTT.